Listed below are T cell receptor beta chains from one sample, sequenced in a study of Ad26.COV2.S vaccination and SARS-CoV-2 variants. TCRdb's table, derived via immunoSEQ multiplex PCR, lists solely in-frame clones and lacks some. Of about 450,000 clones listed, 80% to 90% are singletons. The starting material was peripheral blood, obtained in a trial of Ad26.COV2.S vaccine versus placebo. The receptors come from a person aged 18-60 years who received the Ad26.COV2.S COVID-19 vaccine or a placebo. Both conserved end residues are part of each CDR3. The D gene is left open where the match is weak. Rows give clone size only sometimes, using once, few, many, or a class for an expanded clone.

v_gene,abundance,d_gene,j_gene,CDR3aa,CDR3nt
TRBV10-3,few,-,TRBJ1-6,CAISESGGSYNSPLHF,TGTGCCATCAGTGAGTCGGGGGGCTCCTATAATTCACCCCTCCACTTT
TRBV7-2,-,TRBD2,TRBJ2-2,CASSLKAVAGGSPGELFF,TGTGCCAGCAGCTTAAAGGCAGTGGCGGGGGGAAGTCCCGGGGAGCTGTTTTTT
TRBV7-9,-,-,TRBJ1-2,CASSFGGDYGYTF,TGTGCCAGCAGCTTTGGGGGGGACTATGGCTACACCTTC
TRBV19,-,-,TRBJ1-1,CASIGGTEAFF,TGTGCCAGTATCGGGGGCACTGAAGCTTTCTTT
TRBV12-5,-,-,TRBJ2-5,CASGLGETQYF,TGTGCTAGTGGCCTCGGAGAGACCCAGTACTTC
TRBV20-1,few,-,TRBJ1-2,CSASKAGQTNYGYTF,TGCAGTGCTAGTAAGGCAGGACAGACTAACTATGGCTACACCTTC
TRBV23-1,-,-,TRBJ1-1,CASSQSAVNTEAFF,TGCGCCAGCAGTCAATCCGCGGTGAACACTGAAGCTTTCTTT
TRBV30,-,-,TRBJ1-6,CAWQGSSYNSPLHF,TGTGCCTGGCAGGGGAGCTCCTATAATTCACCCCTCCACTTT
TRBV9,once,-,TRBJ1-3,CASGFSGNTIYF,TGTGCCAGTGGGTTCTCTGGAAACACCATATATTTT
TRBV25-1,-,-,TRBJ1-1,CASSDSSTVSSAEAFF,TGTGCCAGCAGTGATTCTTCGACCGTAAGTTCTGCTGAAGCTTTCTTT
TRBV3-1/TRBV3-2,-,-,TRBJ2-7,CASSQMRGSEQYF,TGTGCCAGCAGCCAAATGAGGGGTTCCGAGCAGTACTTC
TRBV4-3,-,TRBD2,TRBJ2-2,CASSQLLAAPGELFF,TGCGCCAGCAGCCAACTCCTAGCGGCTCCGGGGGAGCTGTTTTTT
TRBV29-1,-,-,TRBJ1-1,CSAAWGWSEAFF,TGCAGCGCGGCGTGGGGATGGAGTGAAGCTTTCTTT
TRBV2,-,-,TRBJ2-5,CASSEQGDETQYF,TGTGCCAGCAGTGAGCAGGGTGATGAGACCCAGTACTTC
TRBV28,-,-,TRBJ2-3,CASSLGAGSDTQYF,TGTGCCAGCAGTTTAGGGGCAGGGTCAGATACGCAGTATTTT
TRBV6-1,many,-,TRBJ1-1,CASSERGGNTEAFF,TGTGCCAGCAGTGAAAGGGGAGGGAACACTGAAGCTTTCTTT
TRBV10-3,-,-,TRBJ1-5,CAISGSGGSNQPQHF,TGTGCCATCAGTGGGTCTGGGGGGAGCAATCAGCCCCAGCATTTT
TRBV19,-,-,TRBJ1-2,CASSTPRDGAMGYTF,TGTGCCAGTAGTACCCCCCGGGACGGTGCTATGGGCTACACCTTC
TRBV5-1,-,-,TRBJ2-5,CASSLRDSLLETQYF,TGCGCCAGCAGCTTGAGGGACTCACTCTTAGAGACCCAGTACTTC
TRBV6-2/TRBV6-3,-,-,TRBJ1-5,CASSYGAPNQPQHF,TGTGCCAGCAGTTACGGGGCACCTAATCAGCCCCAGCATTTT
TRBV4-2,-,TRBD1,TRBJ1-3,CASSHDPPDRAGNTIYF,TGTGCCAGCAGCCACGACCCCCCCGACAGGGCTGGAAACACCATATATTTT
TRBV5-1,once,-,TRBJ1-2,CASSLAGEDYTF,TGCGCCAGCAGCTTGGCCGGGGAGGACTACACCTTC
TRBV6-5,-,TRBD1,TRBJ2-5,CASSRTGGLRETQYF,TGTGCCAGCAGCCGGACAGGAGGCCTCCGAGAGACCCAGTACTTC
TRBV5-1,-,-,TRBJ2-3,CASSIGTSTDTQYF,TGCGCCAGCAGCATCGGGACGAGCACAGATACGCAGTATTTT
TRBV4-3,-,TRBD1,TRBJ2-7,CASSQDRPGQGAHEQYF,TGCGCCAGCAGCCAAGATCGTCCGGGACAGGGGGCCCACGAGCAGTACTTC
TRBV6-2/TRBV6-3,-,-,TRBJ1-5,CASSGQNNQPQHF,TGTGCCAGCAGCGGACAGAACAATCAGCCCCAGCATTTT
TRBV30,-,TRBD1,TRBJ1-5,CAWSGRGRLNNQPQHF,TGTGCCTGGAGTGGCAGGGGGCGCCTCAACAATCAGCCCCAGCATTTT
TRBV9,-,-,TRBJ1-2,CASSGPAGANYGYTF,TGTGCCAGCAGCGGACCCGCAGGAGCTAACTATGGCTACACCTTC